Given below is one TCR beta chain in context. V was clipped by 0 bases and J by 8 bases, with 12 bases between them. This CDR3 comprises 14 residues. The germline V gene has CDR1 SGHRS and CDR2 YFSETQ. The sample belongs to a study of OX40 agonist ivuxolimab in advanced cancers. The wider study: The patients received ivuxolimab by intravenous route every 2 weeks at 0.01 to 10 mg/kg. The study enrolled dose-escalation patients with hepatocellular carcinoma, melanoma, renal cell or head and neck cancer.

People who had autoimmune disease history or systemic immunosuppression were excluded. Method: immunoSEQ multiplex PCR; TCRdb's copy keeps in-frame clones and lacks some. The sample yields some 60,000 clones, 85% seen once. The chain joins TRBV5-1 to TRBJ2-1, with a possible D match to TRBD2 (7 bases). The sample here was CD4+ or CD8+ T cells sorted from blood, taken in a trial of the OX40 agonist ivuxolimab. This receptor was taken from an adult with an advanced solid tumor such as melanoma, head and neck, liver or kidney cancer. This chain's CDR3 is CASSLGGLADEQFF. Here the CDR3 DNA reads TGCGCCAGCAGCTTGGGGGGGCTAGCGGATGAGCAGTTCTTC.